One and the same sample provided the 9 T cell receptor beta chains below, sequenced in a study of OX40 agonist ivuxolimab in advanced cancers. Only in-frame clones appear in the TCRdb table, and some are missing; sequencing was by immunoSEQ multiplex PCR. The sample consists of about 69,000 clones, around 87% of them appearing once. This material consisted of CD4+ or CD8+ T cells sorted from blood, taken in a trial of the OX40 agonist ivuxolimab. The source of these receptors is an adult with an advanced solid tumor such as melanoma, head and neck, liver or kidney cancer.

This sequence joins TRBV18 and TRBJ2-7, with 13 bases aligning to TRBD2. The CDR3 has 16 amino acids. Germline V CDR1 and CDR2: KGHSH, LQKENI. J lost 1 base, V lost 0 bases, and 0 bases had no gene match. This CDR3 is CASSPPGLAGSYEQYF. The CDR3 DNA follows: TGTGCCAGCTCACCACCGGGACTAGCGGGATCCTACGAGCAGTACTTC.

The gene calls are TRBV7-9 and TRBJ2-7, with 11 bases matching TRBD1. Germline CDR1 is SEHNR and CDR2 is FQNEAQ (reference sequence). The CDR3 runs to 14 residues. V lost 5 bases and J lost 4; bases outside the gene matches: 4. Here the CDR3 reads CASSRGDRGYEQYF. The CDR3 DNA sequence: TGTGCCAGCAGCCGGGGGGACAGGGGGTACGAGCAGTACTTC.

The CDR3 here is CASSVLGTINYGYTF. CDR3 nucleotides: TGTGCCAGTAGTGTGCTCGGCACAATTAACTATGGCTACACCTTC. The J gene is TRBJ1-2, the V gene TRBV19, with no clear D. V lost 5 bases and J lost 1, with 14 bases in between. Per germline, CDR1 LNHDA and CDR2 SQIVND (reference sequence). This CDR3 contains 15 residues.

This chain joins TRBV11-3 and TRBJ2-3; unclear D gene. CDR3 length: 14 residues. V lost 4 bases to trimming and J lost 2 bases, with 10 bases between them. CDR1 is SGHNT and CDR2 is YENEEA in the germline V gene. The chain's CDR3 is CASSSDGPTDTQYF. CDR3 DNA: TGTGCCAGCAGCTCGGACGGACCCACAGATACGCAGTATTTT.

The rearrangement uses TRBV13 and TRBJ2-3, with unresolved D. In germline, CDR1 is PRHDT, CDR2 FYEKMQ (reference sequence). V lost 5 bases and J lost 6, with 12 bases in between. This CDR3 is 13 amino acids long. The CDR3 DNA is TGTGCCAGCAGCCCTCTTTTTGGGGATACGCAGTATTTT. Translating it yields CASSPLFGDTQYF.

This chain joins TRBV6-1 and TRBJ2-7, with D possibly matching TRBD1 (5 bases). The CDR3 totals 13 residues. Trimming pared 6 bases from V and 1 base from J, leaving 10 bases between. Germline-derived CDR1 and CDR2 are MNHNS and SASEGT. This CDR3 is CASSLRQSYEQYF. In DNA form, the CDR3 reads TGTGCCAGCAGCCTGAGACAGTCCTACGAGCAGTACTTC.

The rearrangement uses TRBV27 and TRBJ2-4; D may be TRBD1 (6 bases). CDR1 is MNHEY and CDR2 is SMNVEV in the germline V gene (reference sequence). This CDR3 comprises 15 residues. Trimming took 5 bases from V and 3 from J, leaving 14 bases between them. CDR3 coding DNA: TGTGCCAGCAGTAAAACAGGGTTTGGCAAAAACATTCAGTACTTC. It codes for CASSKTGFGKNIQYF.

The chain carries TRBV7-8 and TRBJ2-1; maybe TRBD2 (6 bases). This CDR3 contains 17 residues. CDR1 and CDR2 from the germline V gene are SGHVS and FQNEAQ. Trimming left V 2 bases short and J 4 bases short, with 18 bases between. The CDR3 region has the DNA TGTGCCAGCAGCTTATTTTACGGGAGTCAGGGATACAATGAGCAGTTCTTC. Its translation is CASSLFYGSQGYNEQFF.

V is TRBV19 and J is TRBJ1-5; 8 bases are a match to TRBD1. Germline CDR1 reads LNHDA; CDR2 reads SQIVND (reference sequence). The CDR3 has 17 residues. The V segment lost 7 bases and the J segment 2 bases; nucleotides outside the gene matches: 13. The CDR3 reads CASKAGNVGQGNQPQHF. CDR3 DNA sequence: TGTGCCAGTAAGGCCGGGAACGTGGGACAGGGCAATCAGCCCCAGCATTTT.